The entry that follows covers one TCR beta chain sequence. The sample originates from a study of cytomegalovirus exposure and HLA in healthy donors. A multiplex PCR was run with 60 Vbeta primers and 13 Jbeta primers. Libraries were prepared by immunoSEQ multiplex PCR; TCRdb keeps only in-frame clonotypes and omits some of them. In the table there are approximately 80,000 clones, roughly 73% of which are singletons. The germline V gene encodes CDR1 SGHRS and CDR2 YFSETQ. The germline V and J ends were trimmed by 3 bases and 2 bases, with 7 bases remaining between them. The CDR3 has 13 residues. This TCR derives from a woman in her 40s in good health and CMV-seropositive. Source material: PBMCs. This sequence joins TRBV5-1 and TRBJ2-3; a weak D match, TRBD2 (5 bases). This chain's CDR3 is CASSSEVTDTQYF. The CDR3 coding sequence is TGCGCCAGCAGCTCGGAGGTCACAGATACGCAGTATTTT.